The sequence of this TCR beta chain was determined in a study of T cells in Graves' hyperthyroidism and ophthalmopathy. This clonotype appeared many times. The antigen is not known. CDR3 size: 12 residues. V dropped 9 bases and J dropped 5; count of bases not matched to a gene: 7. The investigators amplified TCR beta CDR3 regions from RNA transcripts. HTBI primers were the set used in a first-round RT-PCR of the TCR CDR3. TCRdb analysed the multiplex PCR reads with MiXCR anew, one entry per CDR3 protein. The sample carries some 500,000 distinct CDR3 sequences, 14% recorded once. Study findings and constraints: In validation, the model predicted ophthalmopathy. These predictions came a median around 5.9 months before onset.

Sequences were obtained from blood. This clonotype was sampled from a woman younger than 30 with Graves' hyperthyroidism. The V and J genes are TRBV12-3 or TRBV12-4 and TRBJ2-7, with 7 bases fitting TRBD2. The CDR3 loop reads CASLSGTDEQYF. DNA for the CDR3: TGTGCCAGTCTGAGCGGGACGGACGAGCAGTACTTC.